A selection of T cell receptor beta chains follows, all from one sample in a study of T cells in Graves' hyperthyroidism and ophthalmopathy. One entry per CDR3 protein, called by TCRdb with MiXCR from the multiplex PCR reads. The profile covers roughly 500,000 distinct CDR3 sequences, with 35% to 55% appearing a single time and around 19% taken by the ten largest. Sequenced input: peripheral blood or thyroid tissue (not recorded which). Receptors originate from an adult woman with Graves' disease, either hyperthyroidism or ophthalmopathy (not recorded which). The CDR3 runs from the conserved cysteine through the conserved F or W. The order of the fields is CDR3 DNA, CDR3 protein, V gene, D gene, clone size, J gene. The D gene is left open where the match is weak. The listing skips clone size in some rows; elsewhere it reads once, few, many or a size class.

CDR3nt: TGTGCCACCAGCGTTTCTTCTGGAGGTCGGAACACCATATATTTT
CDR3aa: CATSVSSGGRNTIYF
v_gene: TRBV15
d_gene: -
abundance: -
j_gene: TRBJ1-3

CDR3nt: TGTGCCAGCAGTGCCTCAGGGAGAGGAACTGAAGCTTTCTTT
CDR3aa: CASSASGRGTEAFF
v_gene: TRBV28
d_gene: -
abundance: -
j_gene: TRBJ1-1

CDR3nt: TGTGTCAGCAGCGGCCGTGGCTTC
CDR3aa: CVSSGRGF
v_gene: TRBV7-8
d_gene: -
abundance: -
j_gene: TRBJ2-5

CDR3nt: TGCAGCGTAACTAGCGGAGGGGAGACCCAGTACTTC
CDR3aa: CSVTSGGETQYF
v_gene: TRBV29-1
d_gene: TRBD2
abundance: -
j_gene: TRBJ2-5

CDR3nt: TGTGCCAGCAGTTTAGCGGGAAGGATCCAAGAGACCCAGTACTTC
CDR3aa: CASSLAGRIQETQYF
v_gene: TRBV28
d_gene: -
abundance: -
j_gene: TRBJ2-5

CDR3nt: TGTGCCAGTAGTAAGAGCACAGGGGGCTATGGCTACACCTTC
CDR3aa: CASSKSTGGYGYTF
v_gene: TRBV19
d_gene: TRBD1
abundance: -
j_gene: TRBJ1-2

CDR3nt: TGTGCCAGCAGCTATGGGACAGAAATCAACACTGAAGCTTTCTTT
CDR3aa: CASSYGTEINTEAFF
v_gene: TRBV7-9
d_gene: TRBD1
abundance: many
j_gene: TRBJ1-1

CDR3nt: TGCGCCAGCAGCTTCCACGGGGGGCGAGCGGTAAACACCGGGGAGCTGTTTTTT
CDR3aa: CASSFHGGRAVNTGELFF
v_gene: TRBV4-1
d_gene: -
abundance: few
j_gene: TRBJ2-2

CDR3nt: TGTGCCAGCAGTGGGCTAGCGGGAGATAAACTGTTTTTT
CDR3aa: CASSGLAGDKLFF
v_gene: TRBV2
d_gene: -
abundance: -
j_gene: TRBJ1-4

CDR3nt: TGTGCCAGCAGCTTAGCGGGACCGAAGAACACTGAAGCTTTCTTT
CDR3aa: CASSLAGPKNTEAFF
v_gene: TRBV7-2
d_gene: -
abundance: -
j_gene: TRBJ1-1

CDR3nt: TGTGCCAGCAGCCTTCGACAGATCCAAAATGAAAAACTGTTTTTT
CDR3aa: CASSLRQIQNEKLFF
v_gene: TRBV5-5
d_gene: -
abundance: many
j_gene: TRBJ1-4

CDR3nt: TGCGCCAGCAGCTTGCAGTGGGGGCGTGCAGATACGCAGTATTTT
CDR3aa: CASSLQWGRADTQYF
v_gene: TRBV5-1
d_gene: -
abundance: -
j_gene: TRBJ2-3

CDR3nt: TGCGCCAGCAGCTTGGTCGCGTATAACACCGGGGAGCTGTTTTTT
CDR3aa: CASSLVAYNTGELFF
v_gene: TRBV5-1
d_gene: -
abundance: many
j_gene: TRBJ2-2

CDR3nt: TGTGCCAGCAGCTTAGACCGGGGTGTGACTAATGAAAAACTGTTTTTT
CDR3aa: CASSLDRGVTNEKLFF
v_gene: TRBV11-2
d_gene: -
abundance: -
j_gene: TRBJ1-4

CDR3nt: TGTGCCAGCAGCCCCTCGCGAACCCAGTACTTC
CDR3aa: CASSPSRTQYF
v_gene: TRBV7-8
d_gene: -
abundance: -
j_gene: TRBJ2-5

CDR3nt: TGTGCCAGCAGCCAGACTTTCCAGGGACCGCAGAACACTGAAGCTTTCTTT
CDR3aa: CASSQTFQGPQNTEAFF
v_gene: TRBV4-2
d_gene: -
abundance: many
j_gene: TRBJ1-1

CDR3nt: TGTGCCAGCAGTTTCAGGGAAGAGACCCAGTACTTC
CDR3aa: CASSFREETQYF
v_gene: TRBV12-3/TRBV12-4
d_gene: -
abundance: many
j_gene: TRBJ2-5

CDR3nt: TGCAGTGCTAACGACCAGAACACCGGGGAGCTGTTTTTT
CDR3aa: CSANDQNTGELFF
v_gene: TRBV20-1
d_gene: -
abundance: many
j_gene: TRBJ2-2

CDR3nt: TGTGCCAGCAGCCCACAAAGCGGGAGGGTCTACGAGCAGTACTTC
CDR3aa: CASSPQSGRVYEQYF
v_gene: TRBV7-3
d_gene: TRBD2
abundance: many
j_gene: TRBJ2-7

CDR3nt: TGCGCCAGCAGCCAAGAGGCCCTGAACACCGGGGAGCTGTTTTTT
CDR3aa: CASSQEALNTGELFF
v_gene: TRBV4-1
d_gene: -
abundance: many
j_gene: TRBJ2-2

CDR3nt: TGTGCCAGCAGCTTAACTTTCTTT
CDR3aa: CASSLTFF
v_gene: TRBV7-8
d_gene: -
abundance: -
j_gene: TRBJ1-1

CDR3nt: TGTGCCAGCAGTGAATCCCCCCTAGCGGGGTTTGAGACCCAGTACTTC
CDR3aa: CASSESPLAGFETQYF
v_gene: TRBV25-1
d_gene: TRBD2
abundance: -
j_gene: TRBJ2-5

CDR3nt: TGTGCCAGCAGCTTACGAATTGAGGGAGTTCAAGAGACCCAGTACTTC
CDR3aa: CASSLRIEGVQETQYF
v_gene: TRBV7-2
d_gene: -
abundance: -
j_gene: TRBJ2-5

CDR3nt: TGTGCCAGCAGCACCCGGGGCTGGCGGGAGTTCACCGGGGAGCTGTTTTTT
CDR3aa: CASSTRGWREFTGELFF
v_gene: TRBV9
d_gene: TRBD2
abundance: many
j_gene: TRBJ2-2

CDR3nt: TGCGCCAGCAGTGAAGGGACAGGGACAGATACGCAGTATTTT
CDR3aa: CASSEGTGTDTQYF
v_gene: TRBV10-1
d_gene: TRBD1
abundance: -
j_gene: TRBJ2-3

CDR3nt: TGTGCCAGCAGCGGGAGTGTTGGTGAGCAGTACTTC
CDR3aa: CASSGSVGEQYF
v_gene: TRBV7-8
d_gene: -
abundance: -
j_gene: TRBJ2-7

CDR3nt: TGTGCCAGCAGCGTATGGAGAGGGGGCGGGGAGCTGTTTTTT
CDR3aa: CASSVWRGGGELFF
v_gene: TRBV9
d_gene: -
abundance: many
j_gene: TRBJ2-2

CDR3nt: TGTGCCAGTAGATGGGGGGGAGTAATAAGCGGGGAGCTGTTTTTT
CDR3aa: CASRWGGVISGELFF
v_gene: TRBV19
d_gene: TRBD2
abundance: many
j_gene: TRBJ2-2

CDR3nt: TGTGCCAGTAGTATATCACAGGGCGGCGAGCAGTACTTC
CDR3aa: CASSISQGGEQYF
v_gene: TRBV19
d_gene: -
abundance: many
j_gene: TRBJ2-7

CDR3nt: TGTGCCAGCCGGGTTACAGGGGCAAGCCAGGGACATCAGCCCCAGCATTTT
CDR3aa: CASRVTGASQGHQPQHF
v_gene: TRBV6-2/TRBV6-3
d_gene: TRBD1
abundance: -
j_gene: TRBJ1-5

CDR3nt: TGTGCCATCAGTGAAACAGGGGGCCAAGAGACCCAGTACTTC
CDR3aa: CAISETGGQETQYF
v_gene: TRBV10-3
d_gene: TRBD1
abundance: -
j_gene: TRBJ2-5

CDR3nt: TGTGCCATCAGTGGTCGGGGACAGGAGTCAGCTTTTTTT
CDR3aa: CAISGRGQESAFF
v_gene: TRBV10-3
d_gene: TRBD1
abundance: -
j_gene: TRBJ1-1

CDR3nt: TGTGCCAGCTCGGTGGCTGGGGCCAACGTCCTGACTTTC
CDR3aa: CASSVAGANVLTF
v_gene: TRBV28
d_gene: -
abundance: few
j_gene: TRBJ2-6

CDR3nt: TGTGCCAGCAGTGTCGAGGGCGGGGAGCTGTTTTTT
CDR3aa: CASSVEGGELFF
v_gene: TRBV2
d_gene: -
abundance: -
j_gene: TRBJ2-2

CDR3nt: TGTGCCAGCATAGGCTCCGTAGCTCAGCCCCAGCATTTT
CDR3aa: CASIGSVAQPQHF
v_gene: TRBV27
d_gene: -
abundance: few
j_gene: TRBJ1-5

CDR3nt: TGTGCCAGCAGGCCTTCGACAGAAGATGGCTACACCTTC
CDR3aa: CASRPSTEDGYTF
v_gene: TRBV12-3/TRBV12-4
d_gene: -
abundance: -
j_gene: TRBJ1-2

CDR3nt: TGTGCCAGCAGCGCTTTGAGGGGGACCCCCTACGAGCAGTACTTC
CDR3aa: CASSALRGTPYEQYF
v_gene: TRBV7-2
d_gene: -
abundance: many
j_gene: TRBJ2-7

CDR3nt: TGTGCCAGCAGTTTAGTGAACAGCGCCTACGAGCAGTACTTC
CDR3aa: CASSLVNSAYEQYF
v_gene: TRBV28
d_gene: -
abundance: -
j_gene: TRBJ2-7

CDR3nt: TGTGCCAGCAGCGTCGGACAGGGAAGGGTGGCTGAAGCTTTCTTT
CDR3aa: CASSVGQGRVAEAFF
v_gene: TRBV14
d_gene: TRBD1
abundance: many
j_gene: TRBJ1-1

CDR3nt: TGTGCCAGCAGTGAGGCCGGGGCATTCGCTAACTATGGCTACACCTTC
CDR3aa: CASSEAGAFANYGYTF
v_gene: TRBV2
d_gene: -
abundance: -
j_gene: TRBJ1-2

CDR3nt: TGTGCCAGCAGCCACTACACTGAAGCTTTCTTT
CDR3aa: CASSHYTEAFF
v_gene: TRBV3-1
d_gene: -
abundance: many
j_gene: TRBJ1-1

CDR3nt: TGTGCCAGCAGTCGGAACCGGGACCGGAATTCACCCCTCCACTTT
CDR3aa: CASSRNRDRNSPLHF
v_gene: TRBV7-2
d_gene: -
abundance: -
j_gene: TRBJ1-6

CDR3nt: TGTGCCAGCAGCACCCGAACGAGTTCCCAGCATTTT
CDR3aa: CASSTRTSSQHF
v_gene: TRBV11-2
d_gene: -
abundance: -
j_gene: TRBJ1-5

CDR3nt: TGCAGTGCTAGAGGGCAGGACTTACACTATGGCTACACCTTC
CDR3aa: CSARGQDLHYGYTF
v_gene: TRBV20-1
d_gene: -
abundance: once
j_gene: TRBJ1-2

CDR3nt: TGTGCCAGCAGCGTCCGGGGGTCCAAAACCGGGGAGCAGTACTTC
CDR3aa: CASSVRGSKTGEQYF
v_gene: TRBV9
d_gene: -
abundance: -
j_gene: TRBJ2-7

CDR3nt: -
CDR3aa: CASSFGTGYGYTFGQYF
v_gene: TRBV5-1
d_gene: -
abundance: -
j_gene: TRBJ2-7

CDR3nt: TGTGCCAGCAGCATCCGGGTCGATTCCTACGAGCAGTACTTC
CDR3aa: CASSIRVDSYEQYF
v_gene: TRBV7-9
d_gene: -
abundance: many
j_gene: TRBJ2-7

CDR3nt: TGTGCCAGCAGTTTATCGGGAGGTAATGAAAAACTGTTTTTT
CDR3aa: CASSLSGGNEKLFF
v_gene: TRBV28
d_gene: -
abundance: many
j_gene: TRBJ1-4